The 5 T cell receptor beta chains presented below share a single source sample, sequenced in a study of Tregs in tolerant kidney transplant recipients (dated by TCRdb to about 2019). The library was built by means of the immunoSEQ multiplex PCR assay. TCRdb provides this immuneACCESS table in a form limited to in-frame rearrangements. Some clones are lacking; in checked studies, under half of them reflect an unresolved V gene, and why the rest are absent is not known. The sample table shows 50,000 to 80,000 clones, and nearly 98% are seen once. Together, the top ten hold around 0.34% of the sample. The time point label of this sample denotes: blood sample drawn before combined kidney and bone marrow transplant. The sequencing here drew on Tregs from blood, taken before the transplant. These receptors all come from a human donor who received a combined kidney and bone marrow transplant.

The J gene is TRBJ2-7, the V gene TRBV27; tentatively, D is TRBD2 (5 bases). This CDR3 comprises 14 residues. Trimming removed 3 bases at V and 5 bases at J, with 14 bases between. Germline V gene lookup returns CDR1 MNHEY and CDR2 SMNVEV (reference sequence). This chain's CDR3 is CASSFKRTFDEQYF. In DNA, the CDR3 is TGTGCCAGCAGTTTTAAGCGGACCTTTGACGAGCAGTACTTC.

CDR3 region: CASSDEVSTGELFF. For the CDR3, the DNA is TGTGCCAGCAGTGACGAGGTTTCCACCGGGGAGCTGTTTTTT. The rearrangement links TRBV6-4 to TRBJ2-2; D ambiguous. V lost 2 bases, J lost 4 bases, and 8 bases lay in between. The CDR3 runs 14 residues. CDR1 and CDR2 (germline): MRHNA, SNTAGT.

V and J are TRBV5-1 and TRBJ1-2; a possible D gene is TRBD1 (6 bases). V gave up 0 bases and J gave up 6 bases, with 15 bases separating them. This CDR3 spans 15 amino acids. Germline V gene sequence: CDR1 SGHRS, CDR2 YFSETQ. The CDR3 nucleotides read TGCGCCAGCAGCTTGGAGGGGACACCGTCGGATGGCTACACCTTC. As protein: CASSLEGTPSDGYTF.

The chain has TRBV11-1 and TRBJ2-6, with 9 nucleotides matching TRBD2. The CDR3 sequence is 18 residues long. The germline gives CDR1 SGHAT, CDR2 FQDESV (reference sequence). Germline trimming cut 3 bases from V and 0 bases from J; bases unmatched to any gene: 6. CDR3 amino acids: CASSLLAGPSSGANVLTF. The DNA of the CDR3 is TGTGCCAGCAGCTTGCTAGCGGGACCAAGCTCTGGGGCCAACGTCCTGACTTTC. Complete variable domain (other parts from reference TRBV11-1 and TRBJ2-6): EAEVAQSPRYKITEKSQAVAFWCDPISGHATLYWYRQILGQGPELLVQFQDESVVDDSQLPKDRFSAERLKGVDSTLKIQPAELGDSAMYLCASSLLAGPSSGANVLTFGAGSRLTVL.

This rearrangement joins TRBV20-1 to TRBJ1-2; D is unclear. Trimming cost V 3 bases and J 4 bases, with 6 bases left between them. The CDR3 extends over 11 amino acids. CDR1 is DFQATT, CDR2 SNEGSKA, per germline (reference sequence). The DNA of the CDR3 is TGCAGTGCTAGTCGGTCCTATGGCTACACCTTC. It specifies CSASRSYGYTF.